Sequencing of this T cell receptor beta chain was carried out in a study of CD8 T cells in Susac syndrome. Random hexamers primed reverse transcription of about 0.45 to 1 ug RNA. TCR beta CDR3 was amplified by immunoSEQ multiplex PCR. This amplification extended across 54 Vbeta and 13 Jbeta segments. TCRdb recomputed calls from the immunoSEQ multiplex PCR reads with MiXCR, one row per CDR3 protein. Seen here are 160,000 or so distinct CDR3 sequences, 85% to 95% observed once, and the top ten hold 0.16%. The authors sequenced TCR beta from blood CD8+ and CD4+ T cells. The CDR3 length is 13 residues. The V gene's germline CDR1 is MGHRA and CDR2 YSYEKL. Trimming pared 5 bases from V and 8 bases from J, leaving 13 bases between.

This receptor was identified in a human donor with multiple sclerosis. The sequenced sample was CD8+ T cells from PBMCs. This rearrangement joins TRBV4-1 to TRBJ2-1; D is unclear. The CDR3 protein is CASSKPWVHEQFF. CDR3 in DNA: TGCGCCAGCAGCAAACCATGGGTCCATGAGCAGTTCTTC.